This is a list of T cell receptor beta chains from one sample in a study of T cell clonotyping in hematopoietic cell transplantation. The assay was immunoSEQ multiplex PCR, and TCRdb's table has in-frame clones only and misses some. The profile shows 45,000 or so clones, roughly 80% of them singletons. The sample was peripheral blood mononuclear cells, taken before stem cell transplant. The receptors here all came from a man aged 55 to 70 with myelodysplastic syndrome. Some clones in this sample may be carry-over from other donors' samples. Each CDR3 is given with its conserved first and last residue. Fields, in order: CDR3 protein, CDR3 DNA, clone size, CDR3 length, V gene, J gene, D gene. The D gene is left open where the match is weak. Expanded clones get a size class; other rows say once, few or many, or leave the size out.

CAWNLKKGLSYNEQFF	TGTGCCTGGAATCTAAAAAAGGGCCTCTCCTACAATGAGCAGTTCTTC	few	16	TRBV30	TRBJ2-1	NA
CASSPVQGQSEKLFF	TGTGCCAGCAGTCCCGTGCAGGGGCAATCAGAAAAACTGTTTTTT	NA	15	TRBV25-1	TRBJ1-4	NA
CASSEYETEVSPLHF	TGTGCCAGCAGTGAATACGAGACAGAAGTTTCACCCCTCCACTTT	NA	15	TRBV2	TRBJ1-6	NA
CASSIQGESTDTQYF	TGTGCCAGCAGTATTCAGGGAGAAAGCACAGATACGCAGTATTTT	once	15	TRBV6-1	TRBJ2-3	NA
CSVDETSGGLIHEQYF	TGCAGCGTTGATGAGACTAGCGGGGGGCTTATTCACGAGCAGTACTTC	NA	16	TRBV29-1	TRBJ2-7	TRBD2
CASRRTFNTEAFF	TGTGCCAGCAGGCGGACATTTAACACTGAAGCTTTCTTT	NA	13	TRBV2	TRBJ1-1	NA
CASSWDRAAGNTIYF	TGTGCCAGCAGTTGGGACAGGGCGGCTGGAAACACCATATATTTT	NA	15	TRBV6-5	TRBJ1-3	TRBD1
CASSSLDRGGADTQYF	TGCGCCAGCAGCTCTTTGGACAGGGGGGGGGCAGATACGCAGTATTTT	NA	16	TRBV5-1	TRBJ2-3	TRBD1
CASSLERVTEAFF	TGCGCCAGCAGCCTAGAAAGGGTGACTGAAGCTTTCTTT	NA	13	TRBV4-3	TRBJ1-1	NA
CASSLVSGQETQYF	TGCGCCAGCAGCTTGGTCTCCGGCCAAGAGACCCAGTACTTC	NA	14	TRBV5-1	TRBJ2-5	NA
CAWYRATNYGYTF	TGTGCCTGGTACAGAGCTACTAACTATGGCTACACCTTC	NA	13	TRBV30	TRBJ1-2	NA
CASSSRLRNQETQYF	TGTGCCAGCAGTTCCCGACTGAGGAACCAAGAGACCCAGTACTTC	NA	15	TRBV6-5	TRBJ2-5	NA
CATSRDQDTQYF	TGTGCCACCAGCAGAGATCAAGATACGCAGTATTTT	NA	12	TRBV15	TRBJ2-3	NA
CSVGTGATNEKLFF	TGCAGCGTGGGGACGGGGGCAACTAATGAAAAACTGTTTTTT	NA	14	TRBV29-1	TRBJ1-4	NA
CASSYSWTGDQPQHF	TGTGCCAGCAGTTACTCTTGGACAGGGGATCAGCCCCAGCATTTT	NA	15	TRBV6-5	TRBJ1-5	TRBD1
CAWNTGYQPQHF	TGTGCCTGGAATACAGGTTATCAGCCCCAGCATTTT	NA	12	TRBV30	TRBJ1-5	NA
CASSMTGGMGLSYTF	TGTGCCAGTAGTATGACTGGAGGTATGGGATTGAGCTACACCTTC	NA	15	TRBV19	TRBJ1-2	NA
CASSTTGTVGSPLHF	TGTGCCAGCAGTACTACCGGGACAGTTGGTTCACCCCTCCACTTT	once	15	TRBV2	TRBJ1-6	TRBD1
CASSLDPRPDTQYF	TGTGCCAGCAGCTTAGACCCCCGGCCAGATACGCAGTATTTT	NA	14	TRBV7-2	TRBJ2-3	NA
CASSHLGRGHHNEQFF	TGCGCCAGCAGCCACCTTGGGAGGGGGCACCACAATGAGCAGTTCTTC	large	16	TRBV4-1	TRBJ2-1	NA
CASSKGTGETNEQFF	TGCGCCAGCAGCAAAGGGACAGGGGAAACCAATGAGCAGTTCTTC	NA	15	TRBV5-1	TRBJ2-1	TRBD1
CASSPRQGDNQPQHF	TGTGCCAGCAGCCCCAGACAGGGGGACAATCAGCCCCAGCATTTT	NA	15	TRBV7-2	TRBJ1-5	TRBD1
CAVGSGTVFGYTF	TGTGCCGTCGGATCCGGGACAGTTTTTGGCTACACCTTC	NA	13	TRBV6-6	TRBJ1-2	TRBD1
CASSYGGGGSYEQYF	TGTGCCAGCAGTTATGGCGGGGGGGGATCCTACGAGCAGTACTTC	NA	15	TRBV6-5	TRBJ2-7	TRBD2